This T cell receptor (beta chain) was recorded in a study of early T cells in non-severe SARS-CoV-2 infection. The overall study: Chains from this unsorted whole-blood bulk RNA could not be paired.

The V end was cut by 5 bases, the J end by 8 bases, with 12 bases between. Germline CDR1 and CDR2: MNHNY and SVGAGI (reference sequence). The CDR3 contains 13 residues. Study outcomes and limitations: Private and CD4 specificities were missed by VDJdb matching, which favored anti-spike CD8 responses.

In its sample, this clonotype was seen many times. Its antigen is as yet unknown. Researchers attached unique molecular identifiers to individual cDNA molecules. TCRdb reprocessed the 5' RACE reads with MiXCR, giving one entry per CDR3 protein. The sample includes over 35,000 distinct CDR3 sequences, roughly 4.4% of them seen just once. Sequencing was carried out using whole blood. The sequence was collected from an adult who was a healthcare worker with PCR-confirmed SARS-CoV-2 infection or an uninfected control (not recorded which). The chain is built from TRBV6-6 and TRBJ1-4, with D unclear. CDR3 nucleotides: TGTGCCAGCAGTCATGGAGACTTCGAAAAACTGTTTTTT. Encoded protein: CASSHGDFEKLFF.